These 11 T cell receptor beta chains originate from one sample sequenced in a study of T cell repertoires in cytomegalovirus infection. TCRdb itself ran the reads through MiXCR, one entry per CDR3 protein. The profile covers about 360,000 distinct CDR3 sequences, with roughly 18% appearing a single time and 7.5% to 9.5% taken by the ten largest. The sample consisted of PBMCs. These receptors all stem from a human donor in good health (CMV status not recorded). Some clones in this sample may be carry-over from other donors' samples.

Ten or more counts support this clonotype. This chain joins TRBV7-8 and TRBJ1-2; 8 bases match TRBD1. Germline values: CDR1 SGHVS, CDR2 FQNEAQ. The V and J ends lost 1 base and 8 bases, in that order; junction bases with no gene match: 6. The length of the CDR3 is 14 residues. For the CDR3, the DNA is TGTGCCAGCAGCTTAGGGCGACAGGGGAGAGGCTACACCTTC. Residues: CASSLGRQGRGYTF.

This clonotype was detected a few times. The V and J genes are TRBV19 and TRBJ2-3, with 7 bases that match TRBD1. The V gene's germline CDR1 is LNHDA and CDR2 SQIVND (reference sequence). The CDR3 is made up of 14 amino acids. V dropped 8 bases and J dropped 2; count of bases not matched to a gene: 7. The chain's CDR3 is CASGQTGNTDTQYF. The CDR3 nucleotides read TGTGCCAGTGGTCAGACAGGGAACACAGATACGCAGTATTTT.

This clonotype was counted many times. The rearrangement links TRBV7-6 to TRBJ2-7, with D hard to call. V was clipped by 1 base and J by 8 bases, with 15 bases between them. Germline CDR1 is SGHVS and CDR2 is FNYEAQ. The CDR3 is 14 residues long. CDR3 in DNA: TGTGCCAGCAGCTTAGACCCTCCCTCCCCGAAGCAGTACTTC. Translating it yields CASSLDPPSPKQYF.

This chain links TRBV6-6 with TRBJ2-5, with unresolved D. The CDR3 contains 13 residues. V lost 6 bases and J 5 bases, leaving 13 bases between the germline ends. Germline V gene data show CDR1 as MNHNY and CDR2 as SVGAGI (reference sequence). CDR3 sequence (DNA): TGTGCCAGCAGAAACGCCCCGGGTGAGACCCAGTACTTC. Protein: CASRNAPGETQYF.

The CDR3 loop reads CASSPPDRRGEQFF. CDR3 coding DNA: TGTGCCAGCAGCCCCCCCGACAGGCGGGGTGAGCAGTTCTTC. The chain joins TRBV7-8 to TRBJ2-1; D may correspond to TRBD1 or TRBD2 (6 bases each). The CDR3 is 14 amino acids. The V end lost 5 bases, the J end lost 9 bases, and 17 bases lay between the germline ends. Looked up from germline, CDR1 is SGHVS and CDR2 is FQNEAQ.

A few counts support this clonotype. The chain uses TRBV6-9 and TRBJ1-1, with D uncertain. Per germline, CDR1 MNHGY and CDR2 SVAAGI. CDR3 length: 15 residues. The V gene lost 0 bases and the J gene lost 5 bases, with 13 bases spanning the gap. For the CDR3, the DNA is TGTGCCAGCAGTTATTCGTCCAGGCAGAAGACTGAAGCTTTCTTT. Its translation: CASSYSSRQKTEAFF.

This clonotype has only a few counts. The rearrangement joins TRBV12-3 or TRBV12-4 to TRBJ2-2; D not resolved. Trimming left V 7 bases short and J 0 bases short, with 9 bases between. The CDR3 extends over 14 amino acids. The CDR3 sequence: CASTPKANTGELFF. CDR3 nucleotide sequence: TGTGCCAGCACCCCGAAGGCGAACACCGGGGAGCTGTTTTTT.

This clonotype was seen many times. This sequence joins TRBV28 and TRBJ2-1, with 8 bases identical to TRBD1. The length of the CDR3 is 20 residues. Germline CDR1 reads MDHEN; CDR2 reads SYDVKM. Losses at the gene ends were 4 bases for V and 8 bases for J; bases not matched to a gene: 25. The CDR3 coding sequence is TGTGCCAGCAGTTCAGGACAGGGTATGTCCGGGACTGTCCCTGTGGATGAGCAGTTCTTC. This gives the protein CASSSGQGMSGTVPVDEQFF.

At least ten counts were recorded for this clonotype. The rearrangement uses TRBV5-6 and TRBJ1-1; possible D gene TRBD1, 5 bases. CDR1 SGHDT and CDR2 YYEEEE come from the germline V gene. CDR3 length equals 17 residues. Between the trimmed V and J ends, which lost 3 bases and 4 bases, there was a span of 22 bases. CDR3 loop: CASSSWVDSSLVTEAFF. Here the CDR3 DNA reads TGTGCCAGCAGCTCCTGGGTCGACAGTTCCCTGGTCACTGAAGCTTTCTTT.

This clonotype was seen repeatedly, ten times or more. The rearrangement joins TRBV7-2 to TRBJ1-4; possibly TRBD1 for D (5 bases). V was shortened by 5 bases and J by 0 bases, with 10 bases between the two germline ends. The germline V gene encodes CDR1 SGHTA and CDR2 FQGNSA. The length of the CDR3 is 15 residues. CDR3 bases: TGTGCCAGCAGCAGGGACCGAGCAACTAATGAAAAACTGTTTTTT. It specifies CASSRDRATNEKLFF.

As to this clonotype: Because it lacks the conserved phenylalanine or tryptophan at the end, this CDR3 is likely a read error. CDR3 sequence: CASNIDSNTGELFC. CDR3 nucleotide sequence: TGTGCCAGCAACATCGACAGTAACACCGGGGAGCTGTTTTGT. The chain combines TRBV2 with TRBJ2-2; tentative D call: TRBD1 (5 bases). Germline CDR1 reads SNHLY; CDR2 reads FYNNEI. V shed 7 bases and J shed 2 bases, with 11 bases lying between them. The CDR3 runs 14 residues.